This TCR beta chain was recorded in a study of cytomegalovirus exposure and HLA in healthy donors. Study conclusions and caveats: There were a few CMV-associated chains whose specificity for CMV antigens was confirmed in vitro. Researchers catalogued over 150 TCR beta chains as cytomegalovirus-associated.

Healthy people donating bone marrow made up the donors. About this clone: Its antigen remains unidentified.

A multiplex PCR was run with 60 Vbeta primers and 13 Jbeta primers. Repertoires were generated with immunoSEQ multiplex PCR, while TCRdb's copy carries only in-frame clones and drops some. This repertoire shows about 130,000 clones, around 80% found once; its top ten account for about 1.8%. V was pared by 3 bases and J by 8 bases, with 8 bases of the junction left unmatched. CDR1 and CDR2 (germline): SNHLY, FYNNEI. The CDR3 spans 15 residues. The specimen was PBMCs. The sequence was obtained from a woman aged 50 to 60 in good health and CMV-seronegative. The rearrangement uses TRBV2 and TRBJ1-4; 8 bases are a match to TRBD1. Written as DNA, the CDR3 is TGTGCCAGCAGTGAGATGACAGGGGCTTTCGAAAAACTGTTTTTT. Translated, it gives CASSEMTGAFEKLFF.